The 23 T cell receptor beta chains below were found in one sample sequenced in a study of blood T cell repertoires in COVID-19 (dated by TCRdb to about 2020). Library generation was performed with the immunoSEQ multiplex PCR assay. Entries here come from immuneACCESS through TCRdb and include only in-frame sequences with V and J called. Some clones fail to appear in such tables; in the studies checked, an unresolved V gene covers under half of the shortfall, and the cause of the remainder is unknown. This sample gives more than 200,000 clones in total; more than 65% of them show up just once. Jointly, the top ten make up less than 5.5% of the sample. Sequences were obtained from peripheral blood. The origin of the receptors is a man aged 50-59 years with active or convalescent COVID-19.

In this sample, this clone turned up a few times. The J gene is TRBJ1-5, the V gene TRBV5-1; D not resolved. This CDR3 spans 14 amino acids. The germline V gene has CDR1 SGHRS and CDR2 YFSETQ. V was shortened by 0 bases and J by 1 base, with 5 bases between the two germline ends. CDR3 coding DNA: TGCGCCAGCAGCTTGGAACACAGCAATCAGCCCCAGCATTTT. Its protein product is CASSLEHSNQPQHF.

The chain carries TRBV28 and TRBJ1-2, with D tentatively TRBD1 (6 bases). This CDR3 is built from 13 residues. CDR1 and CDR2 from the germline V gene are MDHEN and SYDVKM. V was pared by 10 bases and J by 7 bases, with 19 bases between. CDR3 residues: CATSPGHPSGYTF. CDR3 sequence (DNA): TGTGCCACCTCTCCGGGACACCCAAGTGGCTACACCTTC.

The rearrangement links TRBV23-1 to TRBJ2-7; no clear D. TRBV23-1 is filed as an ORF, its function uncertain. The CDR3 totals 13 residues. V dropped 4 bases and J dropped 2 bases, with 9 bases sitting between them. The CDR3 DNA sequence: TGCGCCAGCAGTCGCGACAACACCTACGAGCAGTACTTC. This gives the protein CASSRDNTYEQYF.

J is TRBJ2-7 and V is TRBV6-2 or TRBV6-3, with 12 bases aligning to TRBD2. Unmatched junction bases numbered 2, after V lost 5 bases and J lost 3 bases. The CDR3 is 14 amino acids. Germline values: CDR1 MNHEY, CDR2 SVGEGT. The CDR3 region has the DNA TGTGCCAGCAGTCAACTAGCGGGGGGCTACGAGCAGTACTTC. Translating it yields CASSQLAGGYEQYF.

The gene calls are TRBV11-3 and TRBJ2-3; 9 positions match TRBD1. The V gene's germline CDR1 is SGHNT and CDR2 YENEEA. There are 17 residues in the CDR3. V dropped 1 base and J dropped 2; count of bases not matched to a gene: 7. CDR3 bases: TGTGCCAGCAGCTTAGGGACCGGGACAGGGCACACAGATACGCAGTATTTT. Protein: CASSLGTGTGHTDTQYF.

The J gene is TRBJ2-1, the V gene TRBV7-3; D is ambiguous. V lost 5 bases and J lost 9, with 11 bases in between. Germline V gives CDR1 SGHTA, CDR2 FQGTGA. This CDR3 is 12 amino acids long. The CDR3 coding sequence is TGTGCCAGCAGCGTCCGCGGCGGTGAGCAGTTCTTC. Amino acids: CASSVRGGEQFF. Supplemented by reference TRBV7-3 and TRBJ2-1, the full variable domain reads GAGVSQTPSNKVTEKGKYVELRCDPISGHTALYWYRQSLGQGPEFLIYFQGTGAADDSGLPNDRFFAVRPEGSVSTLKIQRTERGDSAVYLCASSVRGGEQFFGPGTRLTVL.

The rearrangement joins TRBV18 to TRBJ1-1; D gene uncertain. V was trimmed by 2 bases and J by 7 bases, leaving 11 bases between them. The germline gives CDR1 KGHSH, CDR2 LQKENI. This CDR3 is 13 amino acids long. The CDR3 is CASSPYNINEAFF. In nucleotides, the CDR3 is TGTGCCAGCTCACCATACAACATTAATGAAGCTTTCTTT. The full variable domain, in which reference TRBV18 and TRBJ1-1 provide the parts outside the CDR3, is NAGVMQNPRHLVRRRGQEARLRCSPMKGHSHVYWYRQLPEEGLKFMVYLQKENIIDESGMPKERFSAEFPKEGPSILRIQQVVRGDSAAYFCASSPYNINEAFFGQGTRLTVV.

The table lists this clone with many counts. The chain employs TRBV6-5 and TRBJ1-5, with 7 positions matching TRBD1. The CDR3 has 15 amino acids. Losses at the gene ends were 6 bases for V and 0 bases for J; bases not matched to a gene: 5. Germline V lookup: CDR1 MNHEY, CDR2 SVGAGI. CDR3 coding DNA: TGTGCCAGCAGCCGCGACAGGGATAGCAATCAGCCCCAGCATTTT. Amino acids: CASSRDRDSNQPQHF.

This clone was detected a few times. The rearrangement links TRBV21-1 to TRBJ2-2; TRBD1, as called in the table, went unchecked against the DNA. TRBV21-1 is noted as a pseudogene. The CDR3 length is 16 residues. The CDR3 region is CASSKAARGATGELFF. DNA of the CDR3: TGTGCCAGCAGCAAAGCCGCCAGGGGGGCCACCGGGGAGCTGTTTTTT.

The gene calls are TRBV19 and TRBJ1-1; a possible D gene is TRBD1 (6 bases). V dropped 5 bases and J dropped 0 bases, with 10 bases sitting between them. The length of the CDR3 is 14 residues. From germline, CDR1 is LNHDA and CDR2 SQIVND (reference sequence). In nucleotides, the CDR3 is TGTGCCAGTAGTGCCGGACAGCTGAACACTGAAGCTTTCTTT. This encodes CASSAGQLNTEAFF. The whole variable domain, remainder taken from reference TRBV19 and TRBJ1-1, is DGGITQSPKYLFRKEGQNVTLSCEQNLNHDAMYWYRQDPGQGLRLIYYSQIVNDFQKGDIAEGYSVSREKKESFPLTVTSAQKNPTAFYLCASSAGQLNTEAFFGQGTRLTVV.

CDR3 DNA: TGTGCCAGAAAACAGGGGGCAACGACCAAAAACATTCAGTACTTC. Translation: CARKQGATTKNIQYF. The V gene is TRBV19, the J gene TRBJ2-4; TRBD1 matches 9 bases. Losses at the gene ends were 9 bases for V and 2 bases for J; bases not matched to a gene: 8. The germline CDR1 and CDR2 sequences are LNHDA and SQIVND (reference sequence). This CDR3 spans 15 amino acids.

The CDR3 DNA sequence: TGTGCCAGCACCTCTAGGAGATTTAGCTCCTACAATGAGCAGTTCTTC. Translation gives CASTSRRFSSYNEQFF. This chain joins TRBV28 and TRBJ2-1; D is unresolved. Trimming pared 7 bases from V and 0 bases from J, leaving 16 bases between. This CDR3 has 16 residues. Germline-derived CDR1 and CDR2 are MDHEN and SYDVKM.

The count of this clone is one. The chain links TRBV5-8 to TRBJ1-2, with 8 bases matching TRBD1. With V trimmed by 4 bases and J by 7 bases, 9 bases remained unmatched. Germline lookup yields CDR1 SGHTS and CDR2 YDEGEE. The CDR3 runs 14 residues. CDR3 in amino acids: CASSNRPGGSGYTF. Here the CDR3 DNA reads TGTGCCAGCAGCAACCGCCCAGGGGGCTCTGGCTACACCTTC.

The genes are TRBV11-2 and TRBJ2-1; 9 bases match TRBD2. Looked up from germline, CDR1 is SGHAT and CDR2 is FQNNGV. This CDR3 has 17 amino acids. J lost 2 bases, V lost 5 bases, and 10 bases had no gene match. The DNA for the CDR3 is TGTGCCAGCAGCCCCCGGTTCGGCGGGGGGGCCTACAATGAGCAGTTCTTC. Its protein product is CASSPRFGGGAYNEQFF.

The chain uses TRBV5-1 and TRBJ1-2, with 10 bases identical to TRBD1. Germline loops: CDR1 SGHRS, CDR2 YFSETQ. CDR3 length: 15 amino acids. J lost 6 bases, V lost 4 bases, and 9 bases had no gene match. CDR3 region: CASSTAGTGVNGYTF. DNA for the CDR3: TGCGCCAGCAGCACCGCCGGGACAGGGGTAAATGGCTACACCTTC.

This rearrangement joins TRBV5-5 to TRBJ1-1, with 7 bases fitting TRBD1. CDR3 length: 14 amino acids. V lost 6 bases to trimming and J lost 0 bases; unmatched junction nucleotides: 5. The germline CDR1 and CDR2 sequences are SGHKS and YYEKEE (reference sequence). CDR3 DNA sequence: TGTGCCAGCAACGGGGGACAGATGAACACTGAAGCTTTCTTT. It specifies CASNGGQMNTEAFF. Filled out from reference TRBV5-5 and TRBJ1-1, the complete variable domain reads DAGVTQSPTHLIKTRGQQVTLRCSPISGHKSVSWYQQVLGQGPQFIFQYYEKEERGRGNFPDRFSARQFPNYSSELNVNALLLGDSALYLCASNGGQMNTEAFFGQGTRLTVV.

This clone was recorded a few times. The CDR3 DNA reads TGTGCCAGTAGTATAGATCAGGGGGCGCGAGCTTTCTTT. It translates to CASSIDQGARAFF. The genes are TRBV19 and TRBJ1-1; the match to TRBD1 covers 8 bases. This CDR3 contains 13 residues. The ends lost 0 bases at V and 10 bases at J; junction bases unmatched: 4. Germline-derived CDR1 and CDR2 are LNHDA and SQIVND (reference sequence).

The chain employs TRBV5-6 and TRBJ1-2; D remains ambiguous. V was shortened by 0 bases and J by 8 bases, with 11 bases between the two germline ends. Germline V lookup: CDR1 SGHDT, CDR2 YYEEEE. The CDR3 has 13 amino acids. The CDR3 loop is CASSLERVQGYTF. The DNA for the CDR3 is TGTGCCAGCAGCTTGGAGCGGGTCCAGGGCTACACCTTC.

The chain carries TRBV7-2 and TRBJ1-5, with 9 bases fitting TRBD1. This CDR3 spans 14 amino acids. Germline V gene lookup returns CDR1 SGHTA and CDR2 FQGNSA. V was pared by 5 bases and J by 6 bases, with 5 bases of the junction left unmatched. The CDR3 DNA reads as TGTGCCAGCAGCACGGACAGGGGCGGTCAGCCCCAGCATTTT. Its protein is CASSTDRGGQPQHF.

The chain uses TRBV30 and TRBJ2-5; D ambiguous. The length of the CDR3 is 12 residues. Germline assignment: CDR1 GTSNPN and CDR2 SVGIG (reference sequence). The V gene lost 3 bases and the J gene lost 1 base, with 6 bases spanning the gap. CDR3 sequence reads: CAWRRSQETQYF. CDR3 nucleotide sequence: TGTGCCTGGAGACGGAGCCAAGAGACCCAGTACTTC.

The gene calls are TRBV6-1 and TRBJ2-1, with 8 bases identical to TRBD1. V gave up 1 base and J gave up 7 bases; unmatched junction bases: 6. The CDR3 has 15 amino acids. Germline assignment: CDR1 MNHNS and CDR2 SASEGT. This CDR3 is CASSEVAGGVNEQFF. The CDR3 DNA sequence: TGTGCCAGCAGTGAAGTTGCAGGGGGCGTGAATGAGCAGTTCTTC.

This clone was picked up one time. The CDR3 spells CASSVTGVSPGDTQYF. For the CDR3, the DNA is TGTGCCAGCAGCGTGACAGGGGTCTCTCCTGGAGATACGCAGTATTTT. This rearrangement joins TRBV9 to TRBJ2-3, with 8 bases lining up with TRBD1. The CDR3 extends over 16 amino acids. Germline V gene data show CDR1 as SGDLS and CDR2 as YYNGEE. V lost 2 bases and J lost 5; bases outside the gene matches: 10.

The table lists this clone with a few counts. The chain combines TRBV7-3 with TRBJ1-2; D not certain. V lost 1 base and J lost 4, with 7 bases in between. CDR1 is SGHTA, CDR2 FQGTGA, per germline. The CDR3 runs 13 residues. The CDR3 sequence is CASSLSTGYGYTF. The CDR3 DNA follows: TGTGCCAGCAGCTTAAGCACGGGCTATGGCTACACCTTC.